Below, 11 T cell receptor beta chains from the same sample are listed, as sequenced in a study of CD8 T cells in Susac syndrome. Reverse transcription of about 0.45 to 1 ug RNA was performed with random hexamers. MiXCR, applied by TCRdb to the immunoSEQ multiplex PCR reads, yields one record per CDR3 protein. The table lists 150,000 to 200,000 distinct CDR3 sequences, approximately 94% of them singletons, with around 0.09% in the top ten. Sequenced sample: CD4+ T cells from PBMCs. These receptors originate from a human donor with multiple sclerosis.

V usage is TRBV2 and J usage is TRBJ2-2, with D maybe TRBD2 (6 bases). Germline CDR1 is SNHLY and CDR2 is FYNNEI. V was cut by 9 bases and J by 6 bases, with 11 bases left in between. This CDR3 is 12 amino acids long. The CDR3 reads CARGTSPGELFF. The CDR3 nucleotides read TGTGCCAGAGGGACTTCACCCGGGGAGCTGTTTTTT.

V and J are TRBV11-3 and TRBJ2-7; weak D call: TRBD2 (5 bases). The CDR3 is made up of 13 amino acids. V lost 1 base and J lost 3, with 7 bases in between. The germline V gene encodes CDR1 SGHNT and CDR2 YENEEA. DNA for the CDR3: TGTGCCAGCAGCTTAGTCCGGGGCTACGAGCAGTACTTC. This gives the protein CASSLVRGYEQYF.

The rearrangement joins TRBV4-3 to TRBJ1-2, with 7 positions matching TRBD1. CDR3 length equals 14 residues. After removal of 0 bases from V and 5 bases from J, the junction contained 3 bases not matched to a gene. Germline assignment: CDR1 LGHNA and CDR2 YSLEER. CDR3 residues: CASSQDAGQYGYTF. As DNA, the CDR3 is TGCGCCAGCAGCCAAGACGCGGGACAGTATGGCTACACCTTC.

The chain carries TRBV5-6 and TRBJ2-3; D may be TRBD1 or TRBD2 (6 bases each). CDR3 length: 18 amino acids. Trimming removed 4 bases at V and 3 bases at J, with 24 bases between. Germline lookup yields CDR1 SGHDT and CDR2 YYEEEE. CDR3 sequence: CASSPWTGGGKRTDTQYF. CDR3 nucleotides: TGTGCCAGCAGCCCCTGGACCGGAGGGGGAAAAAGGACAGATACGCAGTATTTT. The complete variable domain, with remaining parts taken from reference TRBV5-6 and TRBJ2-3, reads DAGVTQSPTHLIKTRGQQVTLRCSPKSGHDTVSWYQQALGQGPQFIFQYYEEEERQRGNFPDRFSGHQFPNYSSELNVNALLLGDSALYLCASSPWTGGGKRTDTQYFGPGTRLTVL.

This chain links TRBV5-1 with TRBJ2-5; 9 bases match TRBD1. The CDR3 runs 14 residues. Looked up from germline, CDR1 is SGHRS and CDR2 is YFSETQ. V was clipped by 1 base and J by 4 bases; unmatched bases: 2. CDR3 in amino acids: CASSLWGQGETQYF. The CDR3 DNA reads TGCGCCAGCAGCTTGTGGGGACAGGGAGAGACCCAGTACTTC.

This sequence joins TRBV20-1 and TRBJ2-7, with TRBD1 as a possible D gene (6 bases). Per the germline V gene, CDR1 is DFQATT and CDR2 is SNEGSKA (reference sequence). The CDR3 is made up of 17 amino acids. Trimming cost V 0 bases and J 1 base, with 19 bases left between them. As DNA, the CDR3 is TGCAGTGCTAGAGACCCCCCTACAGGGACCAGGTCCTACGAGCAGTACTTC. Amino acid sequence: CSARDPPTGTRSYEQYF.

This sequence joins TRBV29-1 and TRBJ2-5; D unclear. The CDR3 is made up of 12 amino acids. V dropped 0 bases and J dropped 4 bases, with 6 bases sitting between them. The germline gives CDR1 SQVTM, CDR2 ANQGSEA. CDR3 protein: CSVEETGETQYF. Written as DNA, the CDR3 is TGCAGCGTTGAAGAAACGGGAGAGACCCAGTACTTC.

The chain is built from TRBV25-1 and TRBJ2-3; weak D call: TRBD1 (6 bases). Germline CDR1 reads MGHDK; CDR2 reads SYGVNS. This CDR3 spans 17 amino acids. V lost 3 bases, J lost 1 base, and 17 bases lay in between. CDR3 sequence reads: CASSDPTGKTGTDTQYF. CDR3 sequence (DNA): TGTGCCAGCAGTGATCCCACAGGGAAGACCGGCACAGATACGCAGTATTTT. The full variable domain, its missing parts supplied by reference TRBV25-1 and TRBJ2-3, is EADIYQTPRYLVIGTGKKITLECSQTMGHDKMYWYQQDPGMELHLIHYSYGVNSTEKGDLSSESTVSRIRTEHFPLTLESARPSHTSQYLCASSDPTGKTGTDTQYFGPGTRLTVL.

The chain links TRBV9 to TRBJ2-1; 8 nucleotides match TRBD2. V gave up 2 bases and J gave up 2 bases; unmatched junction bases: 6. In germline, CDR1 is SGDLS, CDR2 YYNGEE. The CDR3 is made up of 16 amino acids. The CDR3 sequence is CASSVQAGAPYNEQFF. The CDR3 DNA follows: TGTGCCAGCAGCGTGCAAGCGGGGGCCCCCTACAATGAGCAGTTCTTC.

The V and J genes are TRBV29-1 and TRBJ1-1; no firm D call. This CDR3 region has 12 residues. Trimming removed 3 bases from V and 5 bases from J, with 10 bases in between. Germline V lookup: CDR1 SQVTM, CDR2 ANQGSEA. The CDR3: CSVDEVVTEAFF. CDR3 DNA: TGCAGCGTTGACGAGGTCGTTACTGAAGCTTTCTTT.

V is TRBV30 and J is TRBJ1-2; D is ambiguous. The V gene lost 3 bases and the J gene lost 8 bases, with 13 bases spanning the gap. Germline assignment: CDR1 GTSNPN and CDR2 SVGIG (reference sequence). The CDR3 contains 12 residues. The CDR3 DNA is TGTGCCTGGAGCAACGAGTGGGGAGGCTACACCTTC. Protein: CAWSNEWGGYTF.